Listed below are T cell receptor beta chains from one sample, sequenced in a study of shared clonotypes between healthy human individuals. TCRdb keeps only in-frame clones here, not all; method: immunoSEQ multiplex PCR. The sample yields under 750,000 clones, roughly 72% seen once. Sequenced sample: memory CD4+ T cells sorted from blood. These receptors all come from a woman aged 25 to 39 in good health. CDR3s include the opening cysteine and the closing phenylalanine or tryptophan.

TRBJ1-2 TRBV5-5 CASSLVQRQSYGYTF
TRBJ2-5 TRBV5-4 CASSLGSGAGETQYF
TRBJ1-6 TRBV7-9 CASSSGQGFYNSPLHF
TRBJ2-5 TRBV18 CASSRGLAGGETQYF
TRBJ2-5 TRBV19 CASSFPGGVETQYF
TRBJ2-5 TRBV10-3 CAISDSGTSGIETQYF
TRBJ2-1 TRBV11-2 CASKMNPGGNEQFF
TRBJ1-5 TRBV28 CASSLSRIWGNQPQHF
TRBJ2-5 TRBV25-1 CASSGSGLAVWDQETQYF
TRBJ2-3 TRBV23-1 CAARQSTDTQYF
TRBJ1-3 TRBV7-2 CASSRGGSSGNTIYF
TRBJ2-7 TRBV28 CASSLSSGVIYEQYF
TRBJ1-5 TRBV29-1 CSVVQGIRFNQPQHF
TRBJ2-7 TRBV30 CAWSVPAGMSYEQYF
TRBJ2-7 TRBV7-3 CASSGQGSGEQYF
TRBJ1-2 TRBV19 CASSIDLRGTGSPLYTF
TRBJ1-1 TRBV19 CASSIQPRNTEAFF
TRBJ1-1 TRBV20-1 CSARAYTEAFF
TRBJ1-2 TRBV28 CASSPFARGYGYTF
TRBJ1-1 TRBV6-1 CASSETENTEAFF
TRBJ1-1 TRBV5-4 CASSLVVGSAEAFF
TRBJ2-7 TRBV15 CATSRGGGVTSYEQYF
TRBJ1-1 TRBV18 CASSPPNPGGTEAFF
TRBJ2-3 TRBV19 CATRTSGSTDTQYF
TRBJ2-7 TRBV10-2 CASSSCPLCGYEQYF
TRBJ1-3 TRBV5-1 CASSLGSSGNTIYF
TRBJ2-1 TRBV15 CATSRDLSGGSNEQFF
TRBJ1-1 TRBV19 CASSMGGRRRTEAFF
TRBJ1-5 TRBV5-5 CASSLGPLSNQPQHF
TRBJ2-2 TRBV5-4 CASRRGGGSDGELFF
TRBJ1-2 TRBV19 CASTNSFSNNYGYTF
TRBJ2-3 TRBV19 CASGGDRAEQGDTQYF
TRBJ2-2 TRBV30 CAWPGTRNTGELFF
TRBJ2-7 TRBV6-5 CASSTSLSLIYEQYF
TRBJ2-3 TRBV5-1 CASSPLRADTQYF
TRBJ1-2 TRBV5-1 CASGLQGARDGYTF
TRBJ1-2 TRBV6-5 CASSYKGGAYGYTF
TRBJ2-2 TRBV7-2 CASKAGENTGELFF
TRBJ2-1 TRBV9 CASSSGNEQFF
TRBJ1-2 TRBV12-5 CASGQDRTRSGYTF
TRBJ1-4 TRBV6-1 CASSEGGGARTLWEKLFF